The rows below give T cell receptor beta chains drawn from one sample of a study of blood T cell repertoires in COVID-19. The table came from immunoSEQ multiplex PCR; TCRdb's copy has only in-frame clones and leaves some out. The repertoire holds about 260,000 clones, with around 90% as singletons. Material for sequencing was peripheral blood. Receptors were obtained from a man in his fifties or sixties who had recovered from COVID-19. Both conserved end residues are part of each CDR3. D genes are given only for firm matches.

J | V | D | length | CDR3
TRBJ2-5 | TRBV11-2 | . | 15 | CASSSGPGVLETQYF
TRBJ2-3 | TRBV11-2 | TRBD2 | 18 | CASSYPPLAGGRTDTQYF
TRBJ2-7 | TRBV19 | . | 15 | CASSIRGASSYEQYF
TRBJ2-2 | TRBV27 | TRBD1 | 17 | CASSPLISSDRVGELFF
TRBJ2-7 | TRBV15 | TRBD1 | 15 | CATSRNGQGPYEQYF
TRBJ1-1 | TRBV3-1/TRBV3-2 | . | 15 | CASSARGGLNTEAFF
TRBJ1-4 | TRBV11-2 | . | 15 | CASGRHRSTNEKLFF
TRBJ1-5 | TRBV5-1 | . | 15 | CASSEQGGRNQPQHF
TRBJ1-2 | TRBV5-1 | TRBD1 | 15 | CASSSAGQGIRGYTF
TRBJ2-1 | TRBV29-1 | TRBD2 | 14 | CSVDGGGPYNEQFF
TRBJ2-7 | TRBV29-1 | TRBD1 | 15 | CSVEGRGQGSHEQYF
TRBJ1-2 | TRBV11-2 | . | 14 | CASSSPPTGHGYTF
TRBJ2-2 | TRBV18 | . | 12 | CASSPPSGELFF
TRBJ1-5 | TRBV4-1 | TRBD1 | 14 | CASSQGQGGQPQHF
TRBJ2-7 | TRBV19 | TRBD1 | 15 | CASSMRLGTGYEQYF
TRBJ2-3 | TRBV7-3 | TRBD2 | 17 | CASSFGLAGGFADTQYF
TRBJ1-1 | TRBV6-6 | TRBD1 | 14 | CASSRQGRNTEAFF
TRBJ1-2 | TRBV4-2 | . | 15 | CASSQRGPLTYGYTF
TRBJ1-2 | TRBV20-1 | . | 10 | CSAIGHKNTF
TRBJ2-7 | TRBV30 | TRBD1 | 11 | CAWNRGPEQYF
TRBJ1-3 | TRBV6-6 | . | 13 | CASSLGNGNTIYF
TRBJ2-5 | TRBV27 | . | 13 | CASSLSPQETQYF
TRBJ2-7 | TRBV5-8 | . | 17 | CASSLTGHTLGDYEQYF
TRBJ2-3 | TRBV6-5 | . | 12 | CASSARGDTQYF
TRBJ2-3 | TRBV6-5 | TRBD2 | 14 | CASLFSGGSDTQYF
TRBJ2-1 | TRBV3-1/TRBV3-2 | TRBD2 | 18 | CASSQLTSGGSSYNEQFF
TRBJ1-6 | TRBV5-1 | . | 15 | CASSLEGFYNSPLHF
TRBJ2-5 | TRBV2 | TRBD1 | 13 | CASSRDRWETQYF
TRBJ2-5 | TRBV5-1 | . | 13 | CASSFGSMETQYF
TRBJ1-2 | TRBV5-4 | TRBD1 | 17 | CASSPTGGAGRLYGYTF
TRBJ2-1 | TRBV19 | TRBD1 | 15 | CASKPPGQAYNEQFF
TRBJ1-3 | TRBV15 | TRBD1 | 16 | CATSRVTGAGGNTIYF
TRBJ2-7 | TRBV19 | . | 14 | CASSQAGSTYEQYF
TRBJ1-3 | TRBV9 | . | 16 | CASSEEQGMRGNTIYF
TRBJ1-4 | TRBV5-4 | TRBD1 | 15 | CASSTRTGAGEKLFF
TRBJ1-1 | TRBV3-1/TRBV3-2 | . | 14 | CASSLKTGNTEAFF
TRBJ1-3 | TRBV5-1 | TRBD1 | 17 | CASSSGLTGQGGNTIYF
TRBJ1-2 | TRBV6-1 | TRBD1 | 16 | CASSEPGTGGNYGYTF
TRBJ2-1 | TRBV4-2 | TRBD2 | 16 | CASSQDVRAGGNEQFF
TRBJ2-7 | TRBV7-6 | TRBD2 | 17 | CASSPSLAGGPSYEQYF
TRBJ2-3 | TRBV12-5 | . | 16 | CASGLVAGTSTDTQYF
TRBJ2-6 | TRBV9 | . | 14 | CASSPVAGANVLTF
TRBJ2-3 | TRBV4-1 | TRBD2 | 18 | CASSLGLAGVSTADTQYF
TRBJ2-2 | TRBV7-9 | TRBD1 | 13 | CAFRQGIPGELFF
TRBJ1-1 | TRBV6-6 | . | 12 | CASSYPQEVAFF
TRBJ1-1 | TRBV27 | TRBD1 | 13 | CASSFPGGTEAFF
TRBJ2-7 | TRBV25-1 | . | 11 | CASSLTGEQYF
TRBJ2-2 | TRBV25-1 | TRBD1 | 16 | CASTQTGTGGTGELFF
TRBJ2-3 | TRBV21-1 | . | 13 | CARQGERADTQYF
TRBJ1-2 | TRBV5-6 | . | 16 | CASSLESATENHGYTF
TRBJ2-1 | TRBV9 | . | 13 | CASSVATDNEQFF
TRBJ2-3 | TRBV19 | TRBD2 | 16 | CASSIDSGGLSDTQYF
TRBJ2-7 | TRBV23-1 | . | 15 | CASSQSKQAKYEQYF